The 21 T cell receptor beta chains listed next were all sequenced from one sample in a study of CD8 T cells in Susac syndrome (dated by TCRdb to 2018 to 2020). The method behind the library was the immunoSEQ multiplex PCR assay. RNA was extracted using the RNeasy kit, and roughly 0.5 to 1 ug of the RNA was reverse transcribed with random hexamers. TCRdb reworked the public reads: Q25 trimming with fastp, MiXCR clone assembly, productive beta chains retained. Duplicate CDR3 protein sequences are folded into a single record with the most common DNA and genes. This sample is represented by about 110,000 distinct CDR3 sequences; roughly 94% of them were singletons. Around 0.38% of the sample lies in the top ten. What was sequenced was CD8+ T cells from PBMCs. The receptors stem from a human donor with Susac syndrome.

The genes are TRBV7-9 and TRBJ1-2, with D unresolved. V was pared by 4 bases and J by 8 bases, with 17 bases between. This CDR3 has 14 amino acids. Germline loops: CDR1 SEHNR, CDR2 FQNEAQ (reference sequence). The CDR3 is CASSSSPQMDGYTF. The CDR3, as DNA: TGTGCCAGCAGCTCCAGTCCCCAGATGGACGGCTACACCTTC. The variable domain in full, with the rest retrieved from reference TRBV7-9 and TRBJ1-2, is DTGVSQNPRHKITKRGQNVTFRCDPISEHNRLYWYRQTLGQGPEFLTYFQNEAQLEKSRLLSDRFSAERPKGSFSTLEIQRTEQGDSAMYLCASSSSPQMDGYTFGSGTRLTVV.

With regard to this clonotype: Germline and junction disagree at one end, which may indicate a read error. J is TRBJ2-7 and V is TRBV2, with TRBD1 identical over 8 bases. The CDR3 consists of 11 residues. CDR1 SNHLY and CDR2 FYNNEI come from the germline V gene. DNA of the CDR3: TGTGCCAGCAGTGAACCAGGACAGGGTGTCTTC. It translates to CASSEPGQGVF.

V and J are TRBV11-2 and TRBJ2-5; TRBD1 agrees at 8 bases. This CDR3 is built from 16 residues. Germline V gives CDR1 SGHAT, CDR2 FQNNGV. The V and J ends lost 5 bases and 1 base, in that order; junction bases with no gene match: 9. The CDR3 sequence is CASSLVGQGLQETQYF. As DNA, the CDR3 is TGTGCCAGCAGCCTAGTAGGACAGGGACTCCAAGAGACCCAGTACTTC.

This sequence joins TRBV20-1 and TRBJ1-1; D ambiguous. The CDR3 is 12 amino acids. Germline values: CDR1 DFQATT, CDR2 SNEGSKA (reference sequence). The V gene lost 1 base and the J gene lost 1 base, with 4 bases spanning the gap. CDR3 sequence (DNA): TGCAGTGCTAGAGCCCCGAACACTGAAGCTTTCTTT. Translating it yields CSARAPNTEAFF.

The chain uses TRBV6-6 and TRBJ2-5; D perhaps matches TRBD2 (5 bases). The CDR3 runs 15 residues. Germline V gene data show CDR1 as MNHNY and CDR2 as SVGAGI (reference sequence). V was clipped by 1 base and J by 1 base, with 10 bases between them. The CDR3, as DNA: TGTGCCAGCAGTTACTTTAGGGAGACCCAAGAGACCCAGTACTTC. Protein product: CASSYFRETQETQYF.

The rearrangement links TRBV12-3 or TRBV12-4 to TRBJ2-7; D remains ambiguous. The CDR3 covers 13 residues. Trimming stripped 3 bases from V and 3 bases from J, with 9 bases between. The CDR3 bases are TGTGCCAGCAGTTTGGGCCCCGTCTACGAGCAGTACTTC. Translating gives CASSLGPVYEQYF.

This chain connects TRBV12-5 to TRBJ1-1; 11 bases match TRBD1. CDR1 and CDR2 from the germline V gene are LGHNT and FRNRAP. J was trimmed by 4 bases and V by 7 bases; bases with no gene match: 5. The CDR3 is 14 residues long. The CDR3 is CASAGDRGATEAFF. CDR3 DNA: TGTGCTAGTGCCGGGGACAGGGGGGCCACTGAAGCTTTCTTT.

The chain is built from TRBV11-1 and TRBJ2-5; no clear D gene. V was cut by 1 base and J by 5 bases, with 11 bases left in between. The CDR3 length is 14 residues. Germline lookup yields CDR1 SGHAT and CDR2 FQDESV (reference sequence). The CDR3 sequence: CASSLEDAAETQYF. CDR3 nucleotide sequence: TGTGCCAGCAGCTTAGAAGACGCGGCGGAGACCCAGTACTTC.

The chain uses TRBV5-4 and TRBJ2-1; the match to TRBD2 covers 7 bases. V trimming: 3 bases; J trimming: 6 bases; junction bases outside the gene matches: 6. The CDR3 consists of 14 residues. In germline, CDR1 is SGHNT, CDR2 YYREEE (reference sequence). This CDR3 is CASSSTGTTNEQFF. DNA of the CDR3: TGTGCCAGCAGCTCAACCGGGACTACCAATGAGCAGTTCTTC.

This sequence joins TRBV19 and TRBJ2-1; no clear D gene. Germline V gene data show CDR1 as LNHDA and CDR2 as SQIVND (reference sequence). Trimming removed 4 bases from V and 7 bases from J, with 11 bases in between. CDR3 length: 13 amino acids. The CDR3, as DNA: TGTGCCAGTAGTACCGGTCTTGGGAATGAGCAGTTCTTC. This encodes CASSTGLGNEQFF.

This chain uses TRBV14 with TRBJ1-1, with a tentative D call TRBD1 (6 bases). V was clipped by 6 bases and J by 0 bases, with 14 bases between them. Germline assignment: CDR1 SGHDN and CDR2 FVKESK. CDR3 length: 15 amino acids. The CDR3 sequence is CASSGSGALNTEAFF. The CDR3 bases are TGTGCCAGCAGTGGATCAGGGGCATTGAACACTGAAGCTTTCTTT.

This chain uses TRBV7-2 with TRBJ1-5; tentative D call: TRBD1 (6 bases). The germline gives CDR1 SGHTA, CDR2 FQGNSA. Trimming cost V 4 bases and J 4 bases, with 8 bases left between them. The CDR3 is 13 amino acids. In nucleotides, the CDR3 is TGTGCCAGCAGCTCCGACAGGAATCAGCCCCAGCATTTT. As protein: CASSSDRNQPQHF.

The gene calls are TRBV6-5 and TRBJ2-5; 7 bases line up with TRBD2. Germline-derived CDR1 and CDR2 are MNHEY and SVGAGI. V dropped 9 bases and J dropped 4; count of bases not matched to a gene: 8. This CDR3 has 13 amino acids. CDR3 coding DNA: TGTGCCAGAATTGCGGGAGTGCGAGAGACCCAGTACTTC. Protein: CARIAGVRETQYF.

This chain joins TRBV29-1 and TRBJ2-1; 7 nucleotides line up with TRBD1. Germline CDR1 is SQVTM and CDR2 is ANQGSEA. The V gene end was trimmed by 5 bases and the J gene end by 7 bases; junction bases not matched to a gene: 11. The CDR3 loop spans 14 amino acids. The CDR3 loop reads CSVNRDSEPNEQFF. The CDR3 nucleotides read TGCAGCGTTAACCGGGACAGTGAGCCTAATGAGCAGTTCTTC.

In its sample, this clonotype was seen once. In DNA, the CDR3 is TGTGCCAGCAGCGGCCAGGGACAGGGGGCTTATCTCTACGGTGGCTACACCTTC. Protein sequence: CASSGQGQGAYLYGGYTF. V gene TRBV9 combines with J gene TRBJ1-2, with TRBD1 identical over 12 bases. V dropped 3 bases and J dropped 7; count of bases not matched to a gene: 16. CDR1 is SGDLS and CDR2 is YYNGEE in the germline V gene. The CDR3 runs 18 residues.

V gene TRBV29-1 combines with J gene TRBJ2-5; D is unclear. Trimming took off 4 bases at V and 1 base at J, with 1 base between the two ends. Germline V gene sequence: CDR1 SQVTM, CDR2 ANQGSEA. The CDR3 contains 10 residues. In DNA, the CDR3 is TGCAGCGTTGCCCAAGAGACCCAGTACTTC. Amino acids: CSVAQETQYF.

The CDR3 DNA follows: TGCGCCAGCAGCTATGGACAGGCAGGCACAGATACGCAGTATTTT. It is translated as CASSYGQAGTDTQYF. The chain is built from TRBV5-1 and TRBJ2-3; 7 nucleotides align to TRBD1. V lost 3 bases and J lost 1; bases outside the gene matches: 5. In germline, CDR1 is SGHRS, CDR2 YFSETQ. The CDR3 extends over 15 amino acids.

V gene TRBV20-1 combines with J gene TRBJ2-3; the D is unclear. CDR3 length equals 13 residues. CDR1 is DFQATT, CDR2 SNEGSKA, per germline (reference sequence). Trimming stripped 2 bases from V and 1 base from J, with 7 bases between. The CDR3 DNA follows: TGCAGTGCTAGATTGCAGGGCACAGATACGCAGTATTTT. It encodes CSARLQGTDTQYF.

The chain has TRBV20-1 and TRBJ2-5; TRBD2 matches 7 bases. V was pared by 4 bases and J by 1 base, with 3 bases of the junction left unmatched. The CDR3 extends over 13 amino acids. Germline V lookup: CDR1 DFQATT, CDR2 SNEGSKA (reference sequence). CDR3 amino acids: CSAIAGPQETQYF. The CDR3 nucleotides are TGCAGTGCTATAGCGGGTCCCCAAGAGACCCAGTACTTC.

The chain carries TRBV4-1 and TRBJ1-5; D remains unclear. CDR1 MGHRA and CDR2 YSYEKL come from the germline V gene. V was trimmed by 1 base and J by 2 bases, leaving 3 bases between them. The length of the CDR3 is 13 residues. The CDR3 reads CASSQVGNQPQHF. The CDR3 coding sequence is TGCGCCAGCAGCCAAGTGGGCAATCAGCCCCAGCATTTT.

V usage is TRBV7-8 and J usage is TRBJ1-5; 9 nucleotides align to TRBD1. Looked up from germline, CDR1 is SGHVS and CDR2 is FQNEAQ. The CDR3 runs 15 residues. The trim removed 5 bases at V and 3 bases at J, leaving 5 bases unmatched. The CDR3 region is CASSRTGDHNQPQHF. Written as DNA, the CDR3 is TGTGCCAGCAGCCGGACAGGGGACCACAATCAGCCCCAGCATTTT.